Included here is one T cell receptor (beta chain) sequence, with context. Original analysis: Estimation of nucleated cell counts was performed using reference gene primer amplification. Measured with immunoSEQ multiplex PCR; TCRdb has only the in-frame clones, and not every one. V and J calls and clone size come straight from that table; D and trimming were deduced from the DNA. The sample lists around 260,000 clones, 88% occurring once. This sample was taken from a study of blood T cell repertoires in COVID-19. Study information: Samples came from the United States, Italy and Spain, spanning acute and convalescent COVID-19.

CDR3 length equals 17 residues. From germline, CDR1 is LNHDA and CDR2 SQIVND (reference sequence). V was clipped by 3 bases and J by 1 base; unmatched bases: 8. The chain carries TRBV19 and TRBJ1-2, with 10 bases matching TRBD1. The sample comprised peripheral blood. The TCR comes from a woman in her 70s with COVID-19, enrolled during active disease. CDR3: CASSIFRWDRGNYGYTF. The CDR3, as DNA: TGTGCCAGTAGTATCTTCCGTTGGGACAGGGGTAACTATGGCTACACCTTC. Variable domain in full (rest from reference TRBV19 and TRBJ1-2): DGGITQSPKYLFRKEGQNVTLSCEQNLNHDAMYWYRQDPGQGLRLIYYSQIVNDFQKGDIAEGYSVSREKKESFPLTVTSAQKNPTAFYLCASSIFRWDRGNYGYTFGSGTRLTVV.